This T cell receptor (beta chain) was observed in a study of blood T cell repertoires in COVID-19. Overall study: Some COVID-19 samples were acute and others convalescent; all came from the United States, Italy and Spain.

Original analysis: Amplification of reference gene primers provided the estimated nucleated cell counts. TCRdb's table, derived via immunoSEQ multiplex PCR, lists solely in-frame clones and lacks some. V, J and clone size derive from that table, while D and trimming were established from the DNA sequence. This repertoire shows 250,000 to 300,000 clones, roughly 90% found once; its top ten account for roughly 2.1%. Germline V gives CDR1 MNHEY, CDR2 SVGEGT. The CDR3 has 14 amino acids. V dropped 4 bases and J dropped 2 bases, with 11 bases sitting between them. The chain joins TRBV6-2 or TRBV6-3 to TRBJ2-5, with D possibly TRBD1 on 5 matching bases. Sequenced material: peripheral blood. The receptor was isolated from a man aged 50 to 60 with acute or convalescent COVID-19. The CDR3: CASSWRQIQETQYF. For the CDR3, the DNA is TGTGCCAGCAGTTGGAGACAGATACAAGAGACCCAGTACTTC.